This TCR beta chain appears in the sequencing data of a study of T cell responses to AZD1222 COVID-19 vaccine. Some clones are missing from TCRdb's copy, which holds only in-frame ones; the method was immunoSEQ multiplex PCR. The sample has 130,000 to 150,000 clones, about 81% seen once. The ends were cut back, 5 bases at V and 0 bases at J, with 10 bases in the middle. CDR1 KGHDR and CDR2 SFDVKD come from the germline V gene. The CDR3 has 16 residues. Sequences were derived from peripheral blood, sampled on day 0 of MenACWY control vaccination. The V gene is TRBV24-1, the J gene TRBJ1-6, with a weak D call TRBD1 (6 bases). This TCR was sampled from an adult in good health. The CDR3 DNA sequence: TGTGCCACCAGTGCTACAGGGCCCTCCTATAATTCACCCCTCCACTTT. Protein product: CATSATGPSYNSPLHF.